This record concerns one T cell receptor beta chain sequence. Its antigen is not known. This entry is derived from a study of T-cell memory formation after mild COVID-19. TCRdb re-called the 5' RACE reads through MiXCR, storing one row per CDR3 protein. The repertoire holds 360,000 or so distinct CDR3 sequences, with under 30% as singletons. Losses at the gene ends were 3 bases for V and 2 bases for J; bases not matched to a gene: 5. The CDR3 extends over 17 amino acids. CDR1 is KGHDR, CDR2 SFDVKD, per germline. Notes on the study in general: The appearance of some responding clones in pre-infection memory suggested that cross-reactive memory joined. Clones shrinking between day 15 and 85 showed a balanced CD4/CD8 split, and those that grew later tilted toward CD4+. The authors did not confirm SARS-CoV-2 specificity of second-wave clones peaking day 37.

The sample taken for sequencing was PBMCs or a T cell subset sorted from them (not recorded which). The TCR comes from an adult woman who had mild COVID-19 (a few samples of this study predate the infection). Cell type and time point are not known. The J gene is TRBJ2-3, the V gene TRBV24-1; 12 bases match TRBD2. CDR3 loop: CATSDPGTSGLTDTQYF. The CDR3 nucleotides are TGTGCCACCAGTGATCCCGGGACTAGCGGGCTCACAGATACGCAGTATTTT.